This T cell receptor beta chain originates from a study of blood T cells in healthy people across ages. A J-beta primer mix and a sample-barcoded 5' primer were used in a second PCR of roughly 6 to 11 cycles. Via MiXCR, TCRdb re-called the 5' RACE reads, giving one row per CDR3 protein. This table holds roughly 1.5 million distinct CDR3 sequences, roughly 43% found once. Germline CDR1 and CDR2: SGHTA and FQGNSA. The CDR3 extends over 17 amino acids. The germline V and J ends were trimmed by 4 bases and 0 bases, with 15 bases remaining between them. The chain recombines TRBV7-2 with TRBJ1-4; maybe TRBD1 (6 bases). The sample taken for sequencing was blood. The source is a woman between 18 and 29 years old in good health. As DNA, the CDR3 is TGTGCCAGCAGCTCCCCCCACAGGGTGACAACTAATGAAAAACTGTTTTTT. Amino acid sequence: CASSSPHRVTTNEKLFF.